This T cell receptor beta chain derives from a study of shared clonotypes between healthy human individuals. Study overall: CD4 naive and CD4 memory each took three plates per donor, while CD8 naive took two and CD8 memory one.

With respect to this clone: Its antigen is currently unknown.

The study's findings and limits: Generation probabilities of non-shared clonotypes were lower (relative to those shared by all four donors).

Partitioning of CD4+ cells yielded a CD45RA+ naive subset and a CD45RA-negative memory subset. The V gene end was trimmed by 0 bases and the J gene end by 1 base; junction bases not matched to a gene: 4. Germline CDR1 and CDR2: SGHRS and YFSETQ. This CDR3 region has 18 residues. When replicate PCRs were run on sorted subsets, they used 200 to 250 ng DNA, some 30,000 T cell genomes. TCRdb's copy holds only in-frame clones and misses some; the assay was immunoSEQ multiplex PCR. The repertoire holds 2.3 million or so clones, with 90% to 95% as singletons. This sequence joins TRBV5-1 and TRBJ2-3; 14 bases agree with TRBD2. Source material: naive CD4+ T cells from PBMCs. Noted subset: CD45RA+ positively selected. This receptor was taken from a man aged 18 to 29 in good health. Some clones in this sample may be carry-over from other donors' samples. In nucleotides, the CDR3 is TGCGCCAGCAGCTTGGGACTAGCGGGAGGGCGAGGCACAGATACGCAGTATTTT. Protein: CASSLGLAGGRGTDTQYF.